This TCR beta chain was sequenced in a study of control samples from healthy donors and cancer patients. The germline V gene encodes CDR1 SGHRS and CDR2 YFSETQ. V was pared by 0 bases and J by 5 bases, with 9 bases between. The CDR3 sequence is 14 residues long. Using immunoSEQ multiplex PCR, the repertoire was profiled, and TCRdb retains in-frame clones only, with some absent. The data show around 80,000 clones, around nine tenths seen once. V is TRBV5-1 and J is TRBJ2-1, with unresolved D. This TCR was recovered from a woman aged 50 to 60 in good health. Sample: blood. The CDR3: CASSLGPSNNEQFF. CDR3 sequence (DNA): TGCGCCAGCAGCTTGGGGCCCAGTAACAATGAGCAGTTCTTC.